This TCR beta chain was found in a study of radiation and T cells in renal cell carcinoma. TCRdb's table, derived via immunoSEQ multiplex PCR, lists solely in-frame clones and lacks some. The sample lists under 100,000 clones; more than 65% were seen once. The CDR3 spans 17 residues. Germline CDR1 and CDR2: SGDLS and YYNGEE. With 3 bases removed from V and 7 bases from J, the gap between germline ends came to 22 bases. Stated time point: blood 4 weeks post-SBRT, at nephrectomy. Treatment indicated: 15 Gy SBRT to primary tumor, nephrectomy 4 weeks later. Nephrectomy followed 15 Gy stereotactic body radiation by 4 weeks.

The source material was blood, sampled from a patient whose treatment included radiotherapy and nephrectomy. This chain links TRBV9 with TRBJ2-2; tentatively, D is TRBD1 or TRBD2 (5 bases each). The TCR comes from a man in his sixties with renal cell carcinoma. The CDR3: CASSAHPSPQGGGELFF. The CDR3 DNA sequence: TGTGCCAGCAGCGCTCACCCTAGCCCTCAGGGTGGCGGGGAGCTGTTTTTT.